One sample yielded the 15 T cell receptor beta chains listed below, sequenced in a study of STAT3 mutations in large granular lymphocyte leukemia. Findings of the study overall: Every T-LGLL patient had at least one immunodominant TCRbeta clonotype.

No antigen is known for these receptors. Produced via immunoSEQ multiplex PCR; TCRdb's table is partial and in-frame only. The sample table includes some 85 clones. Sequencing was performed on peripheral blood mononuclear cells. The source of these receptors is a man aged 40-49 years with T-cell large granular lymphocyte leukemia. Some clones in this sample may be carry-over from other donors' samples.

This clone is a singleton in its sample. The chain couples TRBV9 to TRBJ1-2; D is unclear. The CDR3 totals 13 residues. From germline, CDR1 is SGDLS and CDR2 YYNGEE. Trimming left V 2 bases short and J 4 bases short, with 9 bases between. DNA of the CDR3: TGTGCCAGCAGCGTTGAGGAAACCTATGGCTACACCTTC. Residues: CASSVEETYGYTF.

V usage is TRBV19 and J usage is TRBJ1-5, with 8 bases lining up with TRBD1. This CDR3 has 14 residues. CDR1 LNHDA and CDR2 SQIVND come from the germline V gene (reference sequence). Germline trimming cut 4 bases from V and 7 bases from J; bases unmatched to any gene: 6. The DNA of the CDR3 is TGTGCCAGTAGTACGGACAGGGTTCGACAGCCCCAGCATTTT. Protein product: CASSTDRVRQPQHF.

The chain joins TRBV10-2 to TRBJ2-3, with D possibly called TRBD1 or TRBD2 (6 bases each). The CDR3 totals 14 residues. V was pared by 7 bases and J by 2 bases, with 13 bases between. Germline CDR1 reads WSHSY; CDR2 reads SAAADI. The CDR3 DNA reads TGCGCCAGCACGCCCCGGGGGCCCACAGATACGCAGTATTTT. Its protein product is CASTPRGPTDTQYF.

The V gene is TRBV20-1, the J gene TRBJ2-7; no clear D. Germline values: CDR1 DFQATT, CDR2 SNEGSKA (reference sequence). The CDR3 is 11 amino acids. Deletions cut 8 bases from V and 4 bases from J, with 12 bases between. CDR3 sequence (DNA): TGCAGTACTATACCGGAATACGAGCAGTACTTC. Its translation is CSTIPEYEQYF.

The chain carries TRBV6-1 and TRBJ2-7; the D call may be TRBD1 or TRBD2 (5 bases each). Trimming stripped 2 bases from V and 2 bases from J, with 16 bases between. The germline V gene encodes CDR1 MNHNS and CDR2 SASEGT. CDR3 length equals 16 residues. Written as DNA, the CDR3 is TGTGCCAGCAGTGAAATCGGGGCGACGGAAACCTACGAGCAGTACTTC. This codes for CASSEIGATETYEQYF.

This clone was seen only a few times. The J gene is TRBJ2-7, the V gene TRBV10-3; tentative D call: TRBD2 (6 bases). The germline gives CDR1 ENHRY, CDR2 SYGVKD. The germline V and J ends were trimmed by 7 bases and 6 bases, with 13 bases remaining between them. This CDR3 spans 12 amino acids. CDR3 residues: CAITGLSGEQYF. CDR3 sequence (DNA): TGTGCCATCACCGGGCTTAGCGGCGAGCAGTACTTC.

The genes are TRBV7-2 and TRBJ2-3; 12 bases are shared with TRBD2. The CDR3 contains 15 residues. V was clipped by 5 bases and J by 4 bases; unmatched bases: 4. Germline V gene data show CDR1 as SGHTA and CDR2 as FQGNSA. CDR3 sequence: CASSPLAGGPDTQYF. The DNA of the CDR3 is TGTGCCAGCAGCCCCCTAGCGGGAGGGCCAGATACGCAGTATTTT.

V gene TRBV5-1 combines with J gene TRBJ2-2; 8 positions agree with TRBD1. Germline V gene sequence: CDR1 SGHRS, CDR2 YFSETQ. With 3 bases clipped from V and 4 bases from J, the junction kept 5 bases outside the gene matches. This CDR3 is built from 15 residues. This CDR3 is CASSYGTGGTGELFF. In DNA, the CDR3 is TGCGCCAGCAGCTATGGGACAGGAGGCACCGGGGAGCTGTTTTTT.

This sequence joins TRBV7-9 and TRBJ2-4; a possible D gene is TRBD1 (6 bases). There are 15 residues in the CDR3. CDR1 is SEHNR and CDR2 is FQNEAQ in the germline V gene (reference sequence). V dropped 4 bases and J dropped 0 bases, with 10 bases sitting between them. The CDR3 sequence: CASSSEGVAKNIQYF. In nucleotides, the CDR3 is TGTGCCAGCAGCTCCGAGGGGGTAGCCAAAAACATTCAGTACTTC.

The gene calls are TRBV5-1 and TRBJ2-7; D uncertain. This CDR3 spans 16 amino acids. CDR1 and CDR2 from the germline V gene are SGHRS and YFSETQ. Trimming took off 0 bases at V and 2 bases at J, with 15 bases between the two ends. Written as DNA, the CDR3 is TGCGCCAGCAGCTTGGAAGATTGGACGGCCACCTACGAGCAGTACTTC. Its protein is CASSLEDWTATYEQYF.

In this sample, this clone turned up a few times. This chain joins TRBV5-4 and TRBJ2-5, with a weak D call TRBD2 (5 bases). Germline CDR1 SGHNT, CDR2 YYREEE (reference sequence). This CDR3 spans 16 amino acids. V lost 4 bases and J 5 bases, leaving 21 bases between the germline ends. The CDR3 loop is CASSTTPDWPTETQYF. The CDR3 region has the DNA TGTGCCAGCAGCACAACTCCGGACTGGCCCACCGAGACCCAGTACTTC.

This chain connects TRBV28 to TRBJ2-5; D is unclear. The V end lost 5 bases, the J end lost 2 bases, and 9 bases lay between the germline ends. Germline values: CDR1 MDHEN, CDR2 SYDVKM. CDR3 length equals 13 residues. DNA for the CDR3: TGTGCCAGCAGTGTCGTGAGGCAAGAGACCCAGTACTTC. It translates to CASSVVRQETQYF.

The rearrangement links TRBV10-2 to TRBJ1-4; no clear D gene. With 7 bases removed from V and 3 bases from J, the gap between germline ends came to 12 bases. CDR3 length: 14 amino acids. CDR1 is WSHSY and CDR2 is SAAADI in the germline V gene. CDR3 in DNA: TGCGCCAGCAAGATCCCGGGCCCTAATGAAAAACTGTTTTTT. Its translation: CASKIPGPNEKLFF.

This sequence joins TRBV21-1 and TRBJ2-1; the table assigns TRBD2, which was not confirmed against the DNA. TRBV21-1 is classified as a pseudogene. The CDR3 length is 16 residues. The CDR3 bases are TGTGCCAGCAGGAGCGTCCTAGCCCATTCCGACAATGAGCAGTTCTTC. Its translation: CASRSVLAHSDNEQFF.

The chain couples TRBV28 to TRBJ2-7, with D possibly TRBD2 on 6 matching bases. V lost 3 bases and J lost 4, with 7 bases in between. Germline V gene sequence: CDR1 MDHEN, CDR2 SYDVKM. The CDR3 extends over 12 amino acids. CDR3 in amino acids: CASSLGRYEQYF. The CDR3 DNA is TGTGCCAGCAGTTTGGGGAGGTACGAGCAGTACTTC.